This T cell receptor beta chain was retrieved from a study of identical twins. Study-level points and caveats: Conclusions came from cross-sectional statistical analysis, not from following the same donors. Sharing of beta out-of-frame sequences by twins showed a weaker excess.

All donors comprised healthy Caucasians. This clonotype was seen repeatedly, ten times or more. The antigen is undetermined. Unmatched junction bases numbered 5, after V lost 0 bases and J lost 6 bases. The CDR3 length is 14 residues. Germline CDR1 SQVTM, CDR2 ANQGSEA. Template switching, a step in the protocol, added a universal primer site, and cDNA carried unique molecular identifiers. TCRdb re-called the 5' RACE reads with MiXCR, one entry per CDR3 protein. The top ten hold roughly 3% of the sample, which has a few hundred thousand distinct CDR3 sequences, about 8.3% seen once. Another study also made use of these data, one on yellow fever vaccine responses in identical twins.

The chain recombines TRBV29-1 with TRBJ2-1; 7 bases agree with TRBD2. Specimen: CD8+ T cells sorted from blood. The receptor's source is a woman under 30 in good health. CDR3: CSVEEREVGNEQFF. In DNA, the CDR3 is TGCAGCGTTGAAGAACGGGAGGTTGGCAATGAGCAGTTCTTC.